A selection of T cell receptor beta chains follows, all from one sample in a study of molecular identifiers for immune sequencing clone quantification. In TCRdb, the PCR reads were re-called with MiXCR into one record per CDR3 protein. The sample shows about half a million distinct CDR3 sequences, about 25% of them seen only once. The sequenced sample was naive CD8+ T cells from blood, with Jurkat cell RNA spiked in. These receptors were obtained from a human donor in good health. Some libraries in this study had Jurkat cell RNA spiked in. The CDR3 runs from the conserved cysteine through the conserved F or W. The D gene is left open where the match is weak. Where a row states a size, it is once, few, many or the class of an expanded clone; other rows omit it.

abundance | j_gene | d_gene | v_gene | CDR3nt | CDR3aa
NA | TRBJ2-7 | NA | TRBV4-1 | TGCGCCAGCAGCCAAGTCGGAGGGGGAGGCGAGCAGTACTTC | CASSQVGGGGEQYF
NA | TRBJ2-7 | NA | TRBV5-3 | TGTGCCGGCAGCTATGGCGCCCTAGGAGGAGAGAGCTCCTACGAGCAGTACTTC | CAGSYGALGGESSYEQYF
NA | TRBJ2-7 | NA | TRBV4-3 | TGCGCCAGCAGCAAGGCGGGGCAGGGCCACGAGCAGTACTTC | CASSKAGQGHEQYF
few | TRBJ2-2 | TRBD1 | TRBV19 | TGTGCCAGTAGTCCCGGGACAGGGGAAATGGCCGGGGAGCTGTTTTTT | CASSPGTGEMAGELFF
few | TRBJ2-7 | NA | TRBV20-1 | TGCAGTGCTAGAGATATTGGGACAAACTCCTACGAGCAGTACTTC | CSARDIGTNSYEQYF
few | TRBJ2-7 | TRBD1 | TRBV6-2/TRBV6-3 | TGTGCCAGCAATGAACCGGGACAGGGACCCTACGAGCAGTACTTC | CASNEPGQGPYEQYF
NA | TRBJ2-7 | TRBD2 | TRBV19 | TGTGCCAGTAGACCTAGCGGGGTCACACACTACGAGCAGTACTTC | CASRPSGVTHYEQYF
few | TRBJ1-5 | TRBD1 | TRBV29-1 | TGCAGCGCCTCGGAGGGACAGGAGCCCCAGCATTTT | CSASEGQEPQHF
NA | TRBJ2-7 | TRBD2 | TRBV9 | TGTGCCAGCAGCGTAAACGGCGGGGGCGAGCAGTACTTC | CASSVNGGGEQYF
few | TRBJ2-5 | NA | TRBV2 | TGTGCCAGCAGTGAAGGCTGGGGCCAAGAGACCCAGTACTTC | CASSEGWGQETQYF
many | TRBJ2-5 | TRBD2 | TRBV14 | TGTGCCAGCAGCCAAGTGTTAGCGGGGCTCCAAGAGACCCAGTACTTC | CASSQVLAGLQETQYF
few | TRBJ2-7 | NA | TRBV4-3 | TGCGCCAGCAGCCAAGACCGTTTGGGTAGCTACGAGCAGTACTTC | CASSQDRLGSYEQYF
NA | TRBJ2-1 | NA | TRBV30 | TGTGCCTGGAACCGCGGTACCGGCGATGAGCAGTTCTTC | CAWNRGTGDEQFF
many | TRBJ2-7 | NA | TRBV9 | TGTGCCAGCAGCCCGTACCGGGAGAGCTCCTACGAGCAGTACTTC | CASSPYRESSYEQYF
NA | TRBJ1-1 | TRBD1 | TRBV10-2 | TGCGCCAGCAGGGACGGGACAGGGGGCACTGAAGCTTTCTTT | CASRDGTGGTEAFF
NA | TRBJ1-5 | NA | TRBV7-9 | TGTGCCAGCGGCTTAGGTGGTCAGCCCCAGCATTTT | CASGLGGQPQHF
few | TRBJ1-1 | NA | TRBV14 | TGTGCCAGCAGCCACTTCAGACAGGCTACGAACACTGAAGCTTTCTTT | CASSHFRQATNTEAFF
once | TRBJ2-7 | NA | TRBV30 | TGTGCCAGGTCCGTAGACGAGCAGCACTTC | CARSVDEQHF
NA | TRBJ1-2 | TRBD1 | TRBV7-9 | TGTGCCAGCAGCCCCGGGACAGAGGCTGCAGCTGGCTACACCTTC | CASSPGTEAAAGYTF
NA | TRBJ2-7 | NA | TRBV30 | TGTGCCTGGAGTGTCCGCGTCTCCTACGAGCAGTACTTC | CAWSVRVSYEQYF
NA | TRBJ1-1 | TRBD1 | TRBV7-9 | TGTGCCAGCAGCGAACCGGGACAGGAGCCGAACACTGAAGCTTTCTTT | CASSEPGQEPNTEAFF
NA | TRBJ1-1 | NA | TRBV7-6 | TGTGCCAGCAGCTTCGACACCGGGACAGAAGCTTTCTTT | CASSFDTGTEAFF
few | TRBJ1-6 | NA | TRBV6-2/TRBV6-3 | TGTGCCAGCAGTTACTCGATTTTTGACAGCAATAATTCACCCCTCCACTTT | CASSYSIFDSNNSPLHF
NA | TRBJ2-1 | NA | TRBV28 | TGTGCCAGCAGTCTTTTGGACAGTATCGACAATGAGCAGTTCTTC | CASSLLDSIDNEQFF
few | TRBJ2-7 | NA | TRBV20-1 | TGCAGTGCGATTAAGGGGGGGCCCTACGAGCAGTACTTC | CSAIKGGPYEQYF
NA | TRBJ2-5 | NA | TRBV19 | TGTGCCAGTAGTATGGGTCCTCCCATCCAAGAGACCCAGTACTTC | CASSMGPPIQETQYF
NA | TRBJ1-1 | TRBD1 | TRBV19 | TGTGCCAGTAAAAGACAGGGGGACACTGAAGCTTTCTTT | CASKRQGDTEAFF
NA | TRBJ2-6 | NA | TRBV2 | TGTGCCAGCAGTGACAGTCCATCCTCTGGGGCCAACGTCCTGACTTTC | CASSDSPSSGANVLTF
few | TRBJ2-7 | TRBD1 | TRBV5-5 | TGTGCCAGCAGCTTGGAGTTCAGGGGGACCTACGAGCAGTACTTC | CASSLEFRGTYEQYF